This TCR beta chain stems from a study of CD8 T cells in Susac syndrome. Across the study: Among the sequenced Susac syndrome patients, six had active disease while about eight were in remission.

V shed 5 bases and J 8 bases; nucleotides not matched to a gene: 12. This CDR3 is 15 amino acids long. Germline CDR1 and CDR2: PRHDT and FYEKMQ (reference sequence). RNA amounts of roughly 0.5 to 1 ug underwent reverse transcription with random hexamers. immunoSEQ multiplex PCR amplified TCR beta CDR3 across 54 Vbeta, 13 Jbeta. TCRdb used MiXCR to reprocess the immunoSEQ multiplex PCR reads, holding one entry per CDR3 protein. The table lists about 240,000 distinct CDR3 sequences, 95% to 97% of them singletons. Sequencing of TCR beta was performed on blood CD8+ T cells and on blood CD4+ T cells. Sequencing was done on a sample of CD4+ T cells from PBMCs. The chain is built from TRBV13 and TRBJ2-1; 7 bases align to TRBD2. This receptor was identified in a human donor with Susac syndrome. The CDR3: CASSPLAATADEQFF. The CDR3 DNA sequence: TGTGCCAGCAGCCCCCTAGCGGCAACGGCGGATGAGCAGTTCTTC.